The present entry profiles one T cell receptor (beta chain) with its context. The antigen it binds to is not known. The input lacks base qualities; no much larger clone sits a single base away. TCRbeta CDR3 regions were amplified from genomic DNA by means of the immunoSEQ Assay, a bias-controlled multiplex PCR. Under the source paper's analysis protocol: Nucleated cell counts per sample were estimated from amplification of reference gene primers within the assay. Sequence reads were collapsed and filtered to measure the absolute abundance of every unique TCRbeta CDR3 rearrangement. For each sample, productive Simpson clonality was calculated by taking the square root of Simpson's diversity index across productive rearrangements. Here the immuneACCESS table is served through TCRdb, limited to in-frame sequences with V and J called. Missing clones are a known gap in these copies; in checked studies unresolved V genes cover under half, and the rest lacks a known reason. The DNA was the basis for D and trimming; V, J and clone size are from that table. The sample table holds roughly 50,000 clones, of which over 85% were seen once. The biggest ten clones account for 10% to 15% of the sample.

This sample was taken from a study of blood T cell repertoires in COVID-19 (dated by TCRdb to 2020 to 2021). Study-wide context: Samples covering the acute and convalescent phases of COVID-19 were provided by collaborators in the United States, Italy and Spain. The prospective study material was composed of cDNA or gDNA derived from T cells, B-cell-depleted T cells, or PBMCs. The sample metadata nearly always contained a de-identified subject ID, COVID-19 status, age in years and sex. Where available, HLA class I and class II types were taken from metadata supplied by the sample provider and were not determined by assay-based typing. The samples were drawn from the first 160 participants of the ongoing ImmuneRACE study and from under 1,500 subjects provided by 6 global collaborators. The repertoires were made available in a free public database intended to serve as a resource for research on the immune response to SARS-CoV-2. The dataset comprised deeply sampled blood TCRbeta repertoires from subjects exposed to, actively infected with, or recovered from COVID-19. Results the study describes overall, beyond this receptor: The quantity of clinical and demographic metadata differed by source and by participant and was supplied without curation.

Collaborating institutions collected whole blood in K2EDTA tubes following their own protocols. Collaborator samples were shipped for TCRbeta analysis as frozen whole blood, isolated PBMCs, or DNA extracted from either sample type. V is clipped by 6 bases and J by 2 bases, and the sequence between their germline boundaries is 5 bases long. The CDR3 sequence holds 12 residues, the cysteine and phenylalanine included. Kept here is only the CDR3 DNA, which spans 36 bases and is read in frame from base 1. The rearranged segments are TRBV12-3 or TRBV12-4 and TRBJ2-1; there is no confident call for the D gene. Sequencing used peripheral blood. The source is a man older than 75 with acute or convalescent COVID-19. The CDR3 region: CASRSTYNEQFF. The DNA sequence is given as TGTGCCAGCAGGTCAACCTACAATGAGCAGTTCTTC.